Below, one T cell receptor beta chain is given with its context. Then a second PCR, running roughly 7 to 11 cycles, was carried out with a sample-barcoded 5' primer and a J-beta primer mix. TCRdb reprocessed the 5' RACE reads with MiXCR, giving one entry per CDR3 protein. The table includes 1.5 million to 2 million distinct CDR3 sequences, 40% to 55% detected once. These data come from a study of blood T cells in healthy people across ages. Per individual sample, total RNA of at least 5.5 micrograms was extracted. This CDR3 region has 17 residues. Germline CDR1 SGDLS, CDR2 YYNGEE. The germline V and J ends were trimmed by 0 bases and 4 bases, with 19 bases remaining between them.

The sequenced sample was blood. This receptor was taken from a woman aged 40 to 50 in good health. The chain links TRBV9 to TRBJ1-2; D not certain. CDR3 sequence reads: CASSVGLAAILPYGYTF. CDR3 DNA sequence: TGTGCCAGCAGCGTAGGGTTGGCAGCTATCCTTCCCTATGGCTACACCTTC.